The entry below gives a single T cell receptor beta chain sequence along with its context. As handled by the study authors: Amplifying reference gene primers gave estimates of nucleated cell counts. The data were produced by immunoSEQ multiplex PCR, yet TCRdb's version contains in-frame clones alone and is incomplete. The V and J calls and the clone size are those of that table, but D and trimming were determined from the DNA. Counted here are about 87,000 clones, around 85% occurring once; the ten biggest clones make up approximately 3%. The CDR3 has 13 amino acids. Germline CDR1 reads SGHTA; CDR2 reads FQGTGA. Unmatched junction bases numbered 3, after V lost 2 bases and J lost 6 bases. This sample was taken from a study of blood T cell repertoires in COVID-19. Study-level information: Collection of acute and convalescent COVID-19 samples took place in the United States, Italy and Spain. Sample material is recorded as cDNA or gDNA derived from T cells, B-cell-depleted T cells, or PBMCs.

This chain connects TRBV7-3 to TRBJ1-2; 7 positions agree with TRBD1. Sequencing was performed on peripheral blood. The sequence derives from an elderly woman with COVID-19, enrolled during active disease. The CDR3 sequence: CASSLVRGDGYTF. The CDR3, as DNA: TGTGCCAGCAGCTTAGTCAGGGGGGATGGCTACACCTTC.